The 32 T cell receptor beta chains given below trace back to one sample, sequenced in a study of blood T cell repertoires in COVID-19. Data came from immunoSEQ multiplex PCR; TCRdb stores just in-frame clones and leaves some out. The repertoire holds roughly 55,000 clones, with around 84% as singletons. Sequenced sample: peripheral blood. The receptors shown here come from a man in his 70s with active COVID-19.

The chain employs TRBV5-1 and TRBJ2-3, with D perhaps matching TRBD1 (5 bases). From germline, CDR1 is SGHRS and CDR2 YFSETQ. Trimming took off 0 bases at V and 3 bases at J, with 14 bases between the two ends. CDR3 length: 16 residues. The CDR3 protein is CASSLALGAVTDTQYF. In DNA form, the CDR3 reads TGCGCCAGCAGCTTGGCCCTAGGGGCAGTAACAGATACGCAGTATTTT.

This chain's CDR3 is CASSLDTGGYEGAKNIQYF. The CDR3 DNA reads TGTGCCAGCAGCTTAGATACAGGGGGATACGAGGGAGCCAAAAACATTCAGTACTTC. The rearrangement joins TRBV7-8 to TRBJ2-4; 8 nucleotides align to TRBD1. Germline V gene sequence: CDR1 SGHVS, CDR2 FQNEAQ. The CDR3 has 19 residues. Unmatched junction bases numbered 11, after V lost 1 base and J lost 0 bases. The full variable domain, completed using reference TRBV7-8 and TRBJ2-4, is GAGVSQSPRYKVAKRGQDVALRCDPISGHVSLFWYQQALGQGPEFLTYFQNEAQLDKSGLPSDRFFAERPEGSVSTLKIQRTQQEDSAVYLCASSLDTGGYEGAKNIQYFGAGTRLSVL.

The chain is built from TRBV19 and TRBJ2-5; 14 nucleotides match TRBD2. J was trimmed by 10 bases and V by 9 bases; bases with no gene match: 4. The CDR3 has 12 residues. The germline CDR1 and CDR2 sequences are LNHDA and SQIVND (reference sequence). The CDR3 bases are TGTGCCAGCGGGACTAGCGGGGGAGTCCAGTACTTC. Translating gives CASGTSGGVQYF.

The chain employs TRBV19 and TRBJ2-2; 8 nucleotides agree with TRBD1. CDR1 is LNHDA and CDR2 is SQIVND in the germline V gene (reference sequence). CDR3 size: 15 residues. DNA for the CDR3: TGTGGCTCAAGGGGCCAGGACAGGGCGAGCGGGGAGCTGTTTTTT. It codes for CGSRGQDRASGELFF.

This rearrangement joins TRBV5-6 to TRBJ2-5; 9 positions agree with TRBD1. Germline-derived CDR1 and CDR2 are SGHDT and YYEEEE. J lost 5 bases, V lost 0 bases, and 2 bases had no gene match. CDR3 size: 14 residues. CDR3 DNA: TGTGCCAGCAGCTTGGGACAGGGGGGGGAGACCCAGTACTTC. The encoded protein is CASSLGQGGETQYF.

The chain recombines TRBV7-6 with TRBJ2-5; a possible D gene is TRBD2 (8 bases). Trimming took 2 bases from V and 8 from J, leaving 12 bases between them. The CDR3 totals 13 residues. Germline V gene data show CDR1 as SGHVS and CDR2 as FNYEAQ. CDR3 nucleotide sequence: TGTGCCAGCAGCTTACGGGAGGGGGCAACCCAGTACTTC. It codes for CASSLREGATQYF.

The chain has TRBV4-1 and TRBJ1-2, with 9 nucleotides matching TRBD1. V shed 3 bases, J shed 8 bases, and the junction held 16 bases outside the gene matches. The length of the CDR3 is 17 residues. Germline assignment: CDR1 MGHRA and CDR2 YSYEKL. CDR3 region: CASSHGEGTGFLIGYTF. The CDR3 DNA is TGCGCCAGCAGCCACGGAGAGGGGACAGGGTTTTTAATCGGCTACACCTTC.

V and J are TRBV7-2 and TRBJ2-2; D remains ambiguous. Trimming removed 5 bases at V and 2 bases at J, with 15 bases between. CDR1 and CDR2 from the germline V gene are SGHTA and FQGNSA. The CDR3 loop spans 16 amino acids. This CDR3 is CASSPYRQTNTGELFF. CDR3 coding DNA: TGTGCCAGCAGCCCCTACCGGCAGACAAACACCGGGGAGCTGTTTTTT.

The rearrangement uses TRBV19 and TRBJ2-7, with 9 bases that match TRBD1. Looked up from germline, CDR1 is LNHDA and CDR2 is SQIVND (reference sequence). CDR3 length equals 15 residues. V trimming: 5 bases; J trimming: 1 base; junction bases outside the gene matches: 6. The CDR3 loop is CASSLGTGRSYEQYF. The CDR3 DNA follows: TGTGCCAGTAGTCTGGGGACAGGGCGTTCCTACGAGCAGTACTTC.

The chain links TRBV7-3 to TRBJ1-1; perhaps TRBD1 as D (6 bases). V was cut by 5 bases and J by 7 bases, with 17 bases left in between. The CDR3 is 14 amino acids. CDR1 and CDR2 (germline): SGHTA, FQGTGA. The CDR3 loop reads CASSTGGGPREAFF. CDR3 nucleotides: TGTGCCAGCAGCACCGGCGGGGGGCCCCGTGAAGCTTTCTTT.

The CDR3 sequence is CASSFSGASTDTQYF. The CDR3 bases are TGCGCCAGCAGCTTCAGCGGGGCTAGCACAGATACGCAGTATTTT. The chain links TRBV5-1 to TRBJ2-3; 7 bases are a match to TRBD2. The CDR3 extends over 15 amino acids. From germline, CDR1 is SGHRS and CDR2 YFSETQ. The trim removed 2 bases at V and 0 bases at J, leaving 3 bases unmatched. The whole variable domain, filled in from reference TRBV5-1 and TRBJ2-3, reads KAGVTQTPRYLIKTRGQQVTLSCSPISGHRSVSWYQQTPGQGLQFLFEYFSETQRNKGNFPGRFSGRQFSNSRSEMNVSTLELGDSALYLCASSFSGASTDTQYFGPGTRLTVL.

The rearrangement uses TRBV2 and TRBJ1-1, with TRBD1 as a possible D gene (6 bases). V gave up 6 bases and J gave up 2 bases, with 16 bases separating them. This CDR3 comprises 15 residues. Germline V gives CDR1 SNHLY, CDR2 FYNNEI. CDR3 residues: CASRRTVGRNTEAFF. DNA for the CDR3: TGTGCCAGCAGACGGACAGTGGGAAGAAACACTGAAGCTTTCTTT.

The sample holds one count of this clone. The V gene is TRBV5-6, the J gene TRBJ2-7; 11 bases align to TRBD1. The V segment lost 5 bases and the J segment 6 bases; nucleotides outside the gene matches: 7. CDR3 length: 14 amino acids. Germline CDR1 is SGHDT and CDR2 is YYEEEE. This CDR3 is CASRVQGQGGEQYF. In DNA, the CDR3 is TGTGCCAGCAGGGTTCAGGGACAGGGGGGCGAGCAGTACTTC.

The genes are TRBV6-6 and TRBJ1-2, with 7 bases identical to TRBD1. The CDR3 is 14 amino acids. CDR1 is MNHNY, CDR2 SVGAGI, per germline (reference sequence). V shed 6 bases, J shed 6 bases, and the junction held 10 bases outside the gene matches. CDR3 region: CASRRPGQSDGYTF. CDR3 DNA sequence: TGTGCCAGCAGAAGACCGGGACAGTCGGATGGCTACACCTTC.

V and J are TRBV6-2 or TRBV6-3 and TRBJ1-2; possibly TRBD1 for D (6 bases). This CDR3 is built from 17 residues. V lost 2 bases and J 0 bases, leaving 16 bases between the germline ends. The V gene's germline CDR1 is MNHEY and CDR2 SVGEGT. The CDR3: CASSYLKDRISNYGYTF. CDR3 nucleotide sequence: TGTGCCAGCAGTTACCTGAAAGACAGGATCTCTAACTATGGCTACACCTTC.

V gene TRBV6-6 combines with J gene TRBJ1-1, with TRBD1 as a possible D gene (6 bases). The germline CDR1 and CDR2 sequences are MNHNY and SVGAGI (reference sequence). The CDR3 has 14 amino acids. V gave up 8 bases and J gave up 3 bases, with 16 bases separating them. CDR3 coding DNA: TGTGCCAGCGGTAGGGGGGGAGGGTACACTGAAGCTTTCTTT. This gives the protein CASGRGGGYTEAFF.

The gene calls are TRBV6-6 and TRBJ2-5, with TRBD1 matching over 8 bases. The CDR3 has 14 amino acids. V was pared by 5 bases and J by 4 bases, with 6 bases of the junction left unmatched. Germline CDR1 reads MNHNY; CDR2 reads SVGAGI (reference sequence). The chain's CDR3 is CASSPQGAGETQYF. The DNA of the CDR3 is TGTGCCAGCAGTCCGCAGGGGGCCGGAGAGACCCAGTACTTC.

This clone was observed once. At one end, the junction sequence differs from germline, possibly due to a read error. Additional DNA sequences in this sample encode the identical CDR3. V is TRBV19 and J is TRBJ2-7; 9 nucleotides match TRBD1. The CDR3 runs to 17 residues. The V gene's germline CDR1 is LNHDA and CDR2 SQIVND (reference sequence). For the CDR3, the DNA is TGTGCCAGTAGTGACCGCCGGGGACAGGGAGCGGCCTACGAGCAGTATTTC. Its protein product is CASSDRRGQGAAYEQYF.

The V call is TRBV9, the J call TRBJ1-6; D perhaps matches TRBD1 (6 bases). Per the germline V gene, CDR1 is SGDLS and CDR2 is YYNGEE. V dropped 4 bases and J dropped 6 bases, with 14 bases sitting between them. The CDR3 runs 15 residues. The CDR3 nucleotides read TGTGCCAGCAGCTCGCGAGGGGGTGCTAATTCACCCCTCCACTTT. It encodes CASSSRGGANSPLHF.

A single count supports this clone. V gene TRBV15 combines with J gene TRBJ1-1; a possible D gene is TRBD1 (5 bases). Germline V gives CDR1 LNHNV, CDR2 YYDKDF (reference sequence). The V end was cut by 0 bases, the J end by 5 bases, with 7 bases between. This CDR3 comprises 13 residues. CDR3: CATSRDRGTEAFF. The CDR3, as DNA: TGTGCCACCAGCAGAGATCGGGGGACTGAAGCTTTCTTT.

The chain combines TRBV11-2 with TRBJ2-1; D is perhaps TRBD1 (6 bases). V lost 1 base to trimming and J lost 6 bases, with 16 bases between them. In germline, CDR1 is SGHAT, CDR2 FQNNGV. This CDR3 has 16 residues. The CDR3 loop reads CASSLVPGQGSNEQFF. The CDR3 DNA reads TGTGCCAGCAGCTTAGTGCCGGGGCAGGGGTCCAATGAGCAGTTCTTC.

CDR3 DNA sequence: TGTGCCAGTAGTATTCTAGCGGGAGCGAACACCGGGGAGCTGTTTTTT. It codes for CASSILAGANTGELFF. The genes are TRBV19 and TRBJ2-2, with 10 positions matching TRBD2. The CDR3 is made up of 16 amino acids. Germline trimming cut 3 bases from V and 0 bases from J; bases unmatched to any gene: 1. Germline lookup yields CDR1 LNHDA and CDR2 SQIVND (reference sequence).

This chain connects TRBV28 to TRBJ1-3; unclear D gene. Germline V lookup: CDR1 MDHEN, CDR2 SYDVKM. With 2 bases removed from V and 3 bases from J, the gap between germline ends came to 17 bases. The CDR3 loop spans 17 amino acids. CDR3 protein: CASSLMVAGVLGNTIYF. The CDR3 DNA reads as TGTGCCAGCAGTTTAATGGTGGCTGGTGTGCTTGGAAACACCATATATTTT.

The chain links TRBV7-9 to TRBJ2-6; 9 bases match TRBD1. V dropped 5 bases and J dropped 0; count of bases not matched to a gene: 8. CDR3 length: 18 residues. Germline-derived CDR1 and CDR2 are SEHNR and FQNEAQ (reference sequence). In nucleotides, the CDR3 is TGTGCCAGCAGCGACCACAGGGGGCCTAGCTCTGGGGCCAACGTCCTGACTTTC. It yields the protein CASSDHRGPSSGANVLTF.

The chain recombines TRBV9 with TRBJ2-3; 9 bases line up with TRBD2. Germline assignment: CDR1 SGDLS and CDR2 YYNGEE. Trimming at V came to 3 bases and at J to 7 bases, leaving 12 bases not matched to a gene. This CDR3 has 16 residues. CDR3 bases: TGTGCCAGCAGCGCCACCATCGCGGGGGGGCGGAATACGCAGTATTTT. Amino acids: CASSATIAGGRNTQYF.

The CDR3 protein is CASSQDGGSGTQYF. In nucleotides, the CDR3 is TGTGCCAGCAGCCAAGACGGGGGGTCAGGGACCCAGTACTTC. The V and J genes are TRBV7-2 and TRBJ2-5, with 7 bases matching TRBD2. Germline trimming cut 5 bases from V and 7 bases from J; bases unmatched to any gene: 10. The CDR3 is made up of 14 amino acids. CDR1 and CDR2 from the germline V gene are SGHTA and FQGNSA.

The chain links TRBV5-1 to TRBJ2-7, with D tentatively TRBD2 (7 bases). This CDR3 spans 16 amino acids. V gave up 0 bases and J gave up 6 bases, with 19 bases separating them. Germline CDR1 and CDR2: SGHRS and YFSETQ. CDR3 sequence: CASSLELGGPAGEQYF. CDR3 in DNA: TGCGCCAGCAGCTTGGAGCTCGGGGGGCCCGCGGGCGAGCAGTACTTC.

This chain links TRBV4-3 with TRBJ2-2, with D uncertain. Between the trimmed V and J ends, which lost 4 bases and 4 bases, there was a span of 10 bases. Germline V lookup: CDR1 LGHNA, CDR2 YSLEER. This CDR3 has 14 amino acids. The CDR3 DNA reads TGCGCCAGCAGCCCGCGCGATAGCACCGGGGAGCTGTTTTTT. It translates to CASSPRDSTGELFF.

The chain recombines TRBV2 with TRBJ1-4, with 8 bases fitting TRBD1. With V trimmed by 9 bases and J by 7 bases, 13 bases remained unmatched. This CDR3 has 15 amino acids. Germline loops: CDR1 SNHLY, CDR2 FYNNEI. The CDR3 region is CASRRDGQGIEKLFF. CDR3 in DNA: TGTGCCAGTCGGAGAGACGGACAGGGAATTGAAAAACTGTTTTTT.

The chain has TRBV4-2 and TRBJ2-2; TRBD2 matches at 10 bases. The CDR3 is 17 amino acids. J gave up 8 bases and V 3 bases, and 12 bases lay outside the gene matches. Germline V lookup: CDR1 LGHNA, CDR2 YNFKEQ. CDR3 bases: TGTGCCAGCAGCCAGTACGGACTAGCGGAACACGGGGGGGAGCTGTTTTTT. Its protein product is CASSQYGLAEHGGELFF.

This clone was counted once. The chain employs TRBV15 and TRBJ1-6, with no clear D. With 3 bases removed from V and 4 bases from J, the gap between germline ends came to 16 bases. This CDR3 region has 17 residues. Germline CDR1 LNHNV, CDR2 YYDKDF (reference sequence). The CDR3 bases are TGTGCCACCAGCAGTCCCTTTGAGGCCTCATATAATTCACCCCTCCACTTT. As protein: CATSSPFEASYNSPLHF.

The V gene is TRBV6-5, the J gene TRBJ2-3; 7 nucleotides match TRBD1. Losses at the gene ends were 10 bases for V and 5 bases for J; bases not matched to a gene: 6. Per the germline V gene, CDR1 is MNHEY and CDR2 is SVGAGI. The CDR3 loop spans 12 amino acids. CDR3 loop: CATRQGGDTQYF. The CDR3 bases are TGTGCCACACGACAGGGTGGAGATACGCAGTATTTT.